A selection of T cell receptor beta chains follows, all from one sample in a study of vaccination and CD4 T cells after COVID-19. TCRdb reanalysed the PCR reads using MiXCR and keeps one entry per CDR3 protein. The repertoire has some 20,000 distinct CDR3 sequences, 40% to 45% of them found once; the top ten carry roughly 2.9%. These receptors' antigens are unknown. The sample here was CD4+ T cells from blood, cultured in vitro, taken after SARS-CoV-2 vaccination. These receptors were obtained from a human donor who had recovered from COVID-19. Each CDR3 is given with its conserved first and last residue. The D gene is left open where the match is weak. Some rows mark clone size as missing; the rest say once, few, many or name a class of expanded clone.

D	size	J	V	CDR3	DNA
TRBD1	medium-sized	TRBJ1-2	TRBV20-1	CSASLGQGYGYTF	TGCAGTGCTAGCCTAGGACAGGGATATGGCTACACCTTC
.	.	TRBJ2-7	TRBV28	CASRQGTHEQYF	TGTGCCAGCAGACAGGGAACCCACGAGCAGTACTTC
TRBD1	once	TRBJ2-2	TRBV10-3	CAIRGPGQGVTGELFF	TGTGCCATCAGAGGTCCGGGACAGGGGGTAACCGGGGAGCTGTTTTTT
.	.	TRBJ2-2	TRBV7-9	CASSFNSAGTGELFF	TGTGCCAGCAGCTTTAATTCCGCGGGCACCGGGGAGCTGTTTTTT
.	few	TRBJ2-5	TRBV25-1	CASSEIVQETQYF	TGTGCCAGCAGTGAAATCGTCCAAGAGACCCAGTACTTC
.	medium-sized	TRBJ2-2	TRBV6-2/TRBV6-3	CASSWSSDTGELFF	TGTGCCAGCAGTTGGAGTTCGGACACCGGGGAGCTGTTTTTT
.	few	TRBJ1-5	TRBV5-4	CASSLETNQPQHF	TGTGCCAGCAGCTTGGAAACCAATCAGCCCCAGCATTTT
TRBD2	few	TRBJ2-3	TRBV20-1	CSASRLAADSTDTQYF	TGCAGTGCTAGCAGACTAGCGGCCGATAGCACAGATACGCAGTATTTT
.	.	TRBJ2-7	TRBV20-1	CSASGTYDEQYF	TGCAGTGCCTCGGGGACGTACGACGAGCAGTACTTC
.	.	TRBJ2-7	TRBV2	CASSPSYEQYF	TGTGCCAGCAGTCCCTCCTACGAGCAGTACTTC